The rows below give T cell receptor beta chains drawn from one sample of a study of shared clonotypes between healthy human individuals. The data were produced by immunoSEQ multiplex PCR, yet TCRdb's version contains in-frame clones alone and is incomplete. Among about 2.1 million clones listed, 85% to 95% were seen once. The sample taken for sequencing was naive CD8+ T cells from PBMCs. The receptors come from a man younger than 35 in good health. Some clones in this sample may be carry-over from other donors' samples. The CDR3 runs from the conserved cysteine through the conserved F or W. Fields, in order: clone size, J gene, D gene, V gene, CDR3 protein. A D gene is named only where the DNA matches it firmly. Clone size is shown for a subset of rows, as once, few, many or a class of expanded clone.

- | TRBJ2-7 | TRBD1 | TRBV4-3 | CASSQEDRDSYEQYF
once | TRBJ2-7 | TRBD1 | TRBV28 | CASSLLVTGASFDEQYF
- | TRBJ2-1 | - | TRBV7-9 | CASSFASEQFF
- | TRBJ2-5 | - | TRBV15 | CATSRDRSGRETQYF
- | TRBJ1-1 | - | TRBV27 | CASSLSRQTEAFF
- | TRBJ2-7 | - | TRBV6-5 | CASSYSTGTKGYEQYF
- | TRBJ2-5 | TRBD2 | TRBV7-9 | CASSLVTSGGETQYF
- | TRBJ2-3 | TRBD2 | TRBV5-1 | CASSLIYLAGGTDTQYF
- | TRBJ2-7 | TRBD1 | TRBV5-1 | CASSGGQPAWAYEQYF
- | TRBJ1-5 | - | TRBV27 | CASSSPRGPQHF
- | TRBJ2-2 | - | TRBV6-5 | CASSSRGQNTGELFF
- | TRBJ1-1 | - | TRBV2 | CASSVGEGNTEAFF
- | TRBJ2-3 | TRBD2 | TRBV7-3 | CASSWGTSASTDTQYF